These T cell receptor beta chains were read from a single sample in a study of shared clonotypes between healthy human individuals. Assay used: immunoSEQ multiplex PCR; TCRdb lists only in-frame clones, some missing. The data hold approximately 530,000 clones, with around 96% observed a single time. What was sequenced was naive CD4+ T cells sorted from blood. Source of these receptors: a woman between 25 and 40 years old in good health. The conserved cysteine and the conserved F or W are not part of the CDR3 here.

v_call	cdr3_aa
TRBV5-1	ASSLETGSGNTIY
TRBV10-3	AIKHTGTGELF
TRBV6-1	ASREGQGNRYT
TRBV7-9	ASSLSVGVTYEQY
TRBV28	ASSLDSNQPQH
TRBV11-1	ASSEDQVSSYEQY
TRBV4-1	ASSQGKGAKSDEQY
TRBV7-8	ASREGGGNTIY
TRBV7-3	ASSSPPDPNSNQPQH
TRBV28	ASSVPTGQFGNTIY
TRBV18	ASSSKGLGTDTQY
TRBV19	ASSHPSGRRSSTDTQY
TRBV7-2	ASSKGLAGDNEQF
TRBV2	ASSGQLQPQH
TRBV7-2	ASSLTKSSGTKAF
TRBV7-8	ASSKRDFNNEQF
TRBV19	ASTGKGQGGRLAGDSNTGELF
TRBV7-2	ASSLGATETQY
TRBV18	ASSPLPVLDLNTIY
TRBV25-1	ASSESGQGVTGELF
TRBV18	ASSPHREGSGNEQF
TRBV9	ASSVGATNGLAVYEQY
TRBV21-1	ASSNWRKRENEQY
TRBV6-5	ASRLQGNTGELF
TRBV19	ASSPRKAGRRETQY
TRBV2	ASRLNNEQF
TRBV5-5	ASSSGVGVGEKLF
TRBV6-1	ASSEAFASLGTGELF
TRBV11-3	ASSLDNTYEQY
TRBV19	ASKGMPAVTNYGYT
TRBV4-2	ASSFLGQPNTEAF
TRBV18	ASSPGEAVSQPQH
TRBV27	ASSFGTGTGAHGYT
TRBV5-1	ASSFSGSSYNEQF
TRBV28	ASSPGVSWRPGELF
TRBV6-5	ASSTVAGGGNTIY
TRBV15	ATAPGQGALRVLLGYGYT
TRBV7-2	ASSLAITGELF
TRBV4-1	ASRASSYNEQF
TRBV28	ASGVGYGYT
TRBV29-1	SVPPGTGKYGYT
TRBV7-6	ASSLDRVGYEQY
TRBV2	ASRGLADEQF
TRBV28	ASRTGQEEYEQY
TRBV28	ASRKLTRGPMTEAF
TRBV6-1	ASRTGPTGELF
TRBV10-2	ASSRGPERGNTIY
TRBV5-1	ASSLGDRVGETQY
TRBV7-9	ASSFKGGRKRTNEKLF
TRBV5-1	ASSLGQLNEKLF
TRBV28	ASIIGTGGNQPQH
TRBV11-2	ASSLALAGGLETQY
TRBV7-9	ASSLLTGTGISGANVLT
TRBV6-6	ASSGRTGAMNYEQY